Reported below is one T cell receptor (beta chain). This sample was included in a study of blood T cell repertoires in COVID-19. Generated by immunoSEQ multiplex PCR, the TCRdb table keeps only in-frame clones and is missing some. The sample includes 150,000 or so clones, roughly 80% of them seen just once. CDR3 length equals 15 residues. Germline CDR1 and CDR2: SEHNR and FQNEAQ (reference sequence). With V trimmed by 5 bases and J by 5 bases, 7 bases remained unmatched. The V and J genes are TRBV7-9 and TRBJ1-2; 11 bases map to TRBD1. The source of this sequence is an older man with acute or convalescent COVID-19. Sequenced: peripheral blood. The CDR3 sequence is CASSPRTGGPYGYTF. The CDR3, as DNA: TGTGCCAGCAGCCCTCGGACAGGGGGCCCTTATGGCTACACCTTC.